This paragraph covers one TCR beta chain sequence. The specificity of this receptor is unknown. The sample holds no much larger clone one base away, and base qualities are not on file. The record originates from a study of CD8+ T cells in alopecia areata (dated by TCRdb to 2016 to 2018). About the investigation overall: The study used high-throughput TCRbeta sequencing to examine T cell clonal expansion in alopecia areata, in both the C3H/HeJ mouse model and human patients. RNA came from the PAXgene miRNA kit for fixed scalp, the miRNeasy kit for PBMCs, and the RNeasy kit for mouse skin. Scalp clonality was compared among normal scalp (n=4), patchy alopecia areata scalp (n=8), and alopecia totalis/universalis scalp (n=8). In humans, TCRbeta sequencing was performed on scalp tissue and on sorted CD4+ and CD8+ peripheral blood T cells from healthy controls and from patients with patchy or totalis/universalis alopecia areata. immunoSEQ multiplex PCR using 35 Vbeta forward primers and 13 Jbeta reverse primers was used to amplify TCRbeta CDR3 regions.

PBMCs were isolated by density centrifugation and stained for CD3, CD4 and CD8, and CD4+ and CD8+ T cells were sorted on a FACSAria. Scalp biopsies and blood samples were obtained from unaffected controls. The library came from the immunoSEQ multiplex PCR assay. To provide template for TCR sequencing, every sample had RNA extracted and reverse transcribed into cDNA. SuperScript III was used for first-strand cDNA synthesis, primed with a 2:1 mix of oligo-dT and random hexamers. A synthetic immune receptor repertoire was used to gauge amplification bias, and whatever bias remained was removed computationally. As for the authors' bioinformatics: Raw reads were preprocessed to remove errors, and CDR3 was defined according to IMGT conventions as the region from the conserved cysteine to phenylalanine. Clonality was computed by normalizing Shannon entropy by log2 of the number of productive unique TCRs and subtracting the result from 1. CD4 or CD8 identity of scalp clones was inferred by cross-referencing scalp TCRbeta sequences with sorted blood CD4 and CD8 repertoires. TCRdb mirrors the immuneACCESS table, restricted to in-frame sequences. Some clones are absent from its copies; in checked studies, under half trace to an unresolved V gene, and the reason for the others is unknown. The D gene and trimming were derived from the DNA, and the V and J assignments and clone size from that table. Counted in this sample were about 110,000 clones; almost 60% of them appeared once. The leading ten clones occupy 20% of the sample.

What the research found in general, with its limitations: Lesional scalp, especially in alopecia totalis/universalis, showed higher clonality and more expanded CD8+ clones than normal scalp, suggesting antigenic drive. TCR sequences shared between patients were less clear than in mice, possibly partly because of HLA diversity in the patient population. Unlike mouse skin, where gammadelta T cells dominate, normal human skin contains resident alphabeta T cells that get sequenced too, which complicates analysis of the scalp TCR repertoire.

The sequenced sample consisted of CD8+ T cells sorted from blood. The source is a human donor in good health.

CDR3 loop: CASSIERDRVPRIYNEQFF. The nucleotides are TGTGCCAGTAGTATAGAGAGGGACAGGGTTCCCCGCATCTACAATGAGCAGTTCTTC. The sequence is built from TRBV19 and TRBJ2-1; 9 central nucleotides agree with TRBD1. The CDR3 starts with the cysteine, ends with the phenylalanine, and has 19 residues. This entry keeps only the CDR3 DNA: 57 bases, framed from base 1. The germline V gene (reference sequence) yields LNHDA for CDR1 and SQIVND for CDR2. Clipping removes 0 bases from V and 3 bases from J, with 12 as the unmatched junction base count.